Listed below are T cell receptor beta chains from one sample, sequenced in a study of technical replicates of blood from a few donors. The assay was immunoSEQ multiplex PCR, and TCRdb's table has in-frame clones only and misses some. Counted here are 60,000 to 80,000 clones, around nine tenths occurring once; the ten biggest clones make up about 5.1%. Sequenced: PBMCs. Source of these receptors: a human donor in good health. Some clones in this sample may be carry-over from other donors' samples. CDR3s include the opening cysteine and the closing phenylalanine or tryptophan.

J,V,CDR3
TRBJ2-6,TRBV5-1,CASSRISDPGRGSGANVLTF
TRBJ2-7,TRBV7-2,CASSLAGQGVSEQYF
TRBJ2-5,TRBV4-3,CASSQRGGRAGETQYF
TRBJ2-1,TRBV30,CAWSVGFTRVF
TRBJ1-1,TRBV5-1,CASKGAGNTEAFF
TRBJ2-7,TRBV10-3,CAISRDSYEQYF
TRBJ1-5,TRBV2,CASQQENQPQHF
TRBJ1-2,TRBV6-1,CASRSDRARGYTF
TRBJ2-7,TRBV29-1,CSVEAGSSEQYF
TRBJ2-1,TRBV6-4,CASSDEAWVNEQFF
TRBJ2-6,TRBV5-1,CASSPSTGANVLTF
TRBJ2-2,TRBV6-5,CASSYSSQLRTGELFF
TRBJ2-7,TRBV9,CASSLTGLYEQYF
TRBJ1-3,TRBV5-1,CASSLEHSGNTIYF
TRBJ2-1,TRBV5-6,CASSLGFTDSLNEQFF
TRBJ1-1,TRBV4-3,CASSPSWTGGNTEAFF
TRBJ2-7,TRBV7-8,CASSWGGIGAHYEQYF
TRBJ1-6,TRBV7-5,CVRTVGQSKGNSPLHF
TRBJ1-5,TRBV6-5,CAILQGAKGNQPQHF